This passage covers 22 T cell receptor beta chains from one sample sequenced in a study of radiation and T cells in renal cell carcinoma. Produced via immunoSEQ multiplex PCR; TCRdb's table is partial and in-frame only. The sample includes 20,000 or so clones, roughly 53% of them seen just once. Documented treatment: treatment-naive control, cytoreductive nephrectomy. The specimen was tumor tissue, collected from a patient whose treatment was nephrectomy without radiotherapy. The source of these receptors is a human donor with renal cell carcinoma.

This clone has only a few counts. The V and J genes are TRBV4-1 and TRBJ1-5; D ambiguous. Germline CDR1 MGHRA, CDR2 YSYEKL. V was trimmed by 0 bases and J by 6 bases, leaving 6 bases between them. This CDR3 has 13 amino acids. The chain's CDR3 is CASSQEQFQPQHF. CDR3 nucleotides: TGCGCCAGCAGCCAAGAGCAATTTCAGCCCCAGCATTTT.

This sequence joins TRBV27 and TRBJ2-7, with 11 bases matching TRBD2. There are 15 residues in the CDR3. V shed 5 bases and J 4 bases; nucleotides not matched to a gene: 7. Germline lookup yields CDR1 MNHEY and CDR2 SMNVEV (reference sequence). CDR3 sequence: CASSPRLAGRYEQYF. In nucleotides, the CDR3 is TGTGCCAGCAGTCCTCGACTAGCGGGGAGATACGAGCAGTACTTC.

The genes are TRBV10-3 and TRBJ1-4, with D possibly being TRBD1 (6 bases). The CDR3 is made up of 13 amino acids. Germline-derived CDR1 and CDR2 are ENHRY and SYGVKD. V lost 2 bases to trimming and J lost 11 bases, with 12 bases between them. The CDR3 DNA reads as TGTGCCATCAGTGAGGTAAAGAGGGGGAAACTGTTTTTT. It yields the protein CAISEVKRGKLFF.

The genes are TRBV9 and TRBJ2-3; no firm D call. Germline V lookup: CDR1 SGDLS, CDR2 YYNGEE. The CDR3 sequence is 15 residues long. V lost 2 bases and J lost 0, with 10 bases in between. The CDR3 DNA follows: TGTGCCAGCAGCGTCCGTTCACTTAGCACAGATACGCAGTATTTT. This encodes CASSVRSLSTDTQYF. Full variable domain (missing parts from reference TRBV9 and TRBJ2-3): DSGVTQTPKHLITATGQRVTLRCSPRSGDLSVYWYQQSLDQGLQFLIQYYNGEERAKGNILERFSAQQFPDLHSELNLSSLELGDSALYFCASSVRSLSTDTQYFGPGTRLTVL.

This clone occurred a few times. The chain carries TRBV11-1 and TRBJ2-7, with D uncertain. Deletions cut 1 base from V and 4 bases from J, with 8 bases between. The CDR3 extends over 13 amino acids. Germline V gives CDR1 SGHAT, CDR2 FQDESV (reference sequence). The CDR3 sequence: CASSLEEFYEQYF. CDR3 DNA sequence: TGTGCCAGCAGCTTAGAGGAGTTTTACGAGCAGTACTTC.

The V and J genes are TRBV7-7 and TRBJ2-1; 8 nucleotides line up with TRBD1. The CDR3 is 13 amino acids. J gave up 8 bases and V 5 bases, and 5 bases lay outside the gene matches. Germline V gene data show CDR1 as SSHAT and CDR2 as FNYEAQ (reference sequence). CDR3 amino acids: CASSLGTGYEQFF. CDR3 DNA sequence: TGTGCCAGCAGCCTCGGGACAGGCTATGAGCAGTTCTTC. The full variable domain, its missing parts supplied by reference TRBV7-7 and TRBJ2-1, is GAGVSQSPRYKVTKRGQDVTLRCDPISSHATLYWYQQALGQGPEFLTYFNYEAQPDKSGLPSDRFSAERPEGSISTLTIQRTEQRDSAMYRCASSLGTGYEQFFGPGTRLTVL.

This clone has just a few counts. This specimen includes other DNA sequences encoding the same CDR3. The chain carries TRBV7-9 and TRBJ1-4; tentative D call: TRBD1 (6 bases). CDR1 and CDR2 (germline): SEHNR, FQNEAQ (reference sequence). V was trimmed by 3 bases and J by 11 bases, leaving 10 bases between them. The CDR3 has 12 amino acids. CDR3 protein: CASSLGGGKLFF. The CDR3 coding sequence is TGTGCCAGCAGCTTGGGAGGGGGGAAACTGTTTTTT.

The chain combines TRBV5-5 with TRBJ2-1; TRBD2 aligns across 13 bases. The CDR3 is 14 residues long. CDR1 and CDR2 from the germline V gene are SGHKS and YYEKEE (reference sequence). V gave up 4 bases and J gave up 9 bases; unmatched junction bases: 4. The CDR3 here is CASSGTSGEIEQFF. The CDR3 nucleotides read TGTGCCAGCAGCGGGACTAGCGGGGAAATTGAGCAGTTCTTC.

The CDR3 DNA reads as TGTGCCAGCTCACCAAGCGGGGGGGCCCCGAACACCGGGGAGCTGTTTTTT. Translated: CASSPSGGAPNTGELFF. The J gene is TRBJ2-2, the V gene TRBV18; 10 bases fit TRBD2. The V gene end was trimmed by 2 bases and the J gene end by 0 bases; junction bases not matched to a gene: 3. CDR1 and CDR2 (germline): KGHSH, LQKENI. The CDR3 covers 17 residues.

The chain couples TRBV29-1 to TRBJ1-1; D remains unclear. Trimming cost V 7 bases and J 6 bases, with 21 bases left between them. Germline V gene lookup returns CDR1 SQVTM and CDR2 ANQGSEA. The CDR3 extends over 14 amino acids. The DNA of the CDR3 is TGCAGCGCTCAAGGACCAGATGCGATCTCTGAAGCTTTCTTT. Encoded protein: CSAQGPDAISEAFF.

This clone occurred a few times. The chain has TRBV10-2 and TRBJ1-2; a weak D match, TRBD1 (6 bases). Germline V gene lookup returns CDR1 WSHSY and CDR2 SAAADI. The CDR3 totals 13 residues. V lost 6 bases and J 6 bases, leaving 14 bases between the germline ends. CDR3 coding DNA: TGCGCCAGCAGGAGGTCAGGGGCGGATGGCTACACCTTC. Its translation: CASRRSGADGYTF.

In its sample, this clone ranks as medium-sized (0.01 to 0.1%). The V call is TRBV7-9, the J call TRBJ1-2, with D tentatively TRBD1 (6 bases). The germline gives CDR1 SEHNR, CDR2 FQNEAQ (reference sequence). The CDR3 spans 15 residues. V shed 5 bases and J shed 0 bases, with 13 bases lying between them. Written as DNA, the CDR3 is TGTGCCAGCAGCCCGGGGGCAGGAGCTAACTATGGCTACACCTTC. Encoded protein: CASSPGAGANYGYTF.

The chain uses TRBV7-2 and TRBJ1-2; tentatively, D is TRBD1 (5 bases). Trimming cost V 4 bases and J 7 bases, with 13 bases left between them. The CDR3 runs to 13 residues. The germline V gene encodes CDR1 SGHTA and CDR2 FQGNSA. The chain's CDR3 is CASSWQGSGGYTF. For the CDR3, the DNA is TGTGCCAGCAGCTGGCAGGGTTCAGGTGGCTACACCTTC. The whole variable domain, remainder taken from reference TRBV7-2 and TRBJ1-2, is GAGVSQSPSNKVTEKGKDVELRCDPISGHTALYWYRQSLGQGLEFLIYFQGNSAPDKSGLPSDRFSAERTGGSVSTLTIQRTQQEDSAVYLCASSWQGSGGYTFGSGTRLTVV.

The rearrangement joins TRBV4-2 to TRBJ1-2; weak D call: TRBD1 (5 bases). Germline lookup yields CDR1 LGHNA and CDR2 YNFKEQ. V was clipped by 4 bases and J by 3 bases, with 18 bases between them. The CDR3 sequence is 16 residues long. CDR3 residues: CASSPTGTLLDYGYTF. CDR3 nucleotides: TGTGCCAGCAGCCCAACCGGGACTCTTTTGGACTATGGCTACACCTTC.

V is TRBV7-2 and J is TRBJ2-3; 13 bases map to TRBD2. The J segment lost 6 bases and the V segment lost 6 bases, leaving 12 bases of the junction unmatched. Germline values: CDR1 SGHTA, CDR2 FQGNSA. CDR3 length equals 17 residues. The CDR3 sequence is CASSPTPLAGGRDTQYF. The CDR3 DNA reads as TGTGCCAGCAGTCCGACCCCACTAGCGGGGGGGCGGGATACGCAGTATTTT.

The rearrangement links TRBV9 to TRBJ2-1, with D unresolved. Trimming stripped 1 base from V and 4 bases from J, with 12 bases between. The CDR3 is made up of 15 amino acids. Germline CDR1 SGDLS, CDR2 YYNGEE. The CDR3 loop reads CASSVILSDYNEQFF. Written as DNA, the CDR3 is TGTGCCAGCAGCGTAATCCTGTCAGATTACAATGAGCAGTTCTTC.

This clone turned up a few times. V is TRBV7-9 and J is TRBJ1-4, with 9 bases fitting TRBD1. V was clipped by 3 bases and J by 7 bases; unmatched bases: 9. The CDR3 runs to 16 residues. Germline CDR1 SEHNR, CDR2 FQNEAQ (reference sequence). Here the CDR3 DNA reads TGTGCCAGCAGCTTCTACGGGACAGGGACCTTTGAAAAACTGTTTTTT. Translated, it gives CASSFYGTGTFEKLFF.

The genes are TRBV6-1 and TRBJ2-7, with D possibly being TRBD2 (6 bases). CDR1 is MNHNS, CDR2 SASEGT, per germline. V lost 7 bases and J lost 3, with 16 bases in between. The CDR3 is 14 residues long. The CDR3 DNA reads as TGTGCCAGCAACCGGGGAGGCGAAATCTACGAGCAGTACTTC. As protein: CASNRGGEIYEQYF.

This clone was observed a few times. The rearrangement uses TRBV2 and TRBJ1-2; 9 nucleotides align to TRBD1. CDR3 length equals 16 residues. CDR1 is SNHLY and CDR2 is FYNNEI in the germline V gene. V gave up 7 bases and J gave up 3 bases; unmatched junction bases: 12. CDR3 DNA sequence: TGTGCCAGCAATAAGGACAGGGGAGGTTCTCACTATGGCTACACCTTC. This encodes CASNKDRGGSHYGYTF.

This clone has a handful of counts. Here the CDR3 reads CASSPGGTGYRGETEAFF. DNA of the CDR3: TGTGCCAGCAGCCCGGGTGGGACAGGGTACAGAGGAGAGACTGAAGCTTTCTTT. This chain connects TRBV9 to TRBJ1-1, with TRBD1 identical over 9 bases. The CDR3 extends over 18 amino acids. The junction had 18 bases not matched to a gene; V was cut back by 4 bases and J by 5 bases. Germline V gene sequence: CDR1 SGDLS, CDR2 YYNGEE.

The J gene is TRBJ1-2, the V gene TRBV6-6; D not certain. This CDR3 comprises 14 residues. Looked up from germline, CDR1 is MNHNY and CDR2 is SVGAGI (reference sequence). V lost 0 bases to trimming and J lost 1 base, with 6 bases between them. The CDR3 sequence: CASSYSGSNYGYTF. The CDR3 DNA reads as TGTGCCAGCAGTTACTCGGGCAGTAACTATGGCTACACCTTC.

This clone was seen a few times. The chain has TRBV7-7 and TRBJ2-7, with TRBD2 identical over 14 bases. This CDR3 is 17 amino acids long. With 5 bases clipped from V and 3 bases from J, the junction kept 9 bases outside the gene matches. CDR1 and CDR2 from the germline V gene are SSHAT and FNYEAQ (reference sequence). The CDR3: CASSPGLAGGRGYEQYF. CDR3 coding DNA: TGTGCCAGCAGCCCCGGACTAGCGGGGGGTAGGGGCTACGAGCAGTACTTC.